The clone carrying this TCR beta chain was detected a few times. The sample is drawn from a study of early T cells in non-severe SARS-CoV-2 infection. Study context: Chains were not paired, and sequencing was done on bulk RNA from unsorted whole blood.

The TCR library protocol attached unique molecular identifiers to the individual cDNA molecules. TCRdb re-called the 5' RACE reads with MiXCR, one entry per CDR3 protein. The repertoire includes some 66,000 distinct CDR3 sequences, less than 15% of them detected once, and roughly 8.3% sits in the top ten. Per the germline V gene, CDR1 is SQVTM and CDR2 is ANQGSEA. The length of the CDR3 is 14 residues. Trimming shortened V by 6 bases and J by 4 bases, and 19 bases separated the two germline ends. This clonotype was obtained from an adult who was a healthcare worker with PCR-confirmed SARS-CoV-2 infection or an uninfected control (not recorded which). The chain recombines TRBV29-1 with TRBJ2-7; D is unclear. Sequenced sample: whole blood. CDR3: CSVALRMARYEQYF. CDR3 nucleotide sequence: TGCAGCGTCGCACTTAGGATGGCACGGTACGAGCAGTACTTC.